A single sample is the source of the 16 T cell receptor beta chains below, sequenced in a study of shared clonotypes between healthy human individuals. Libraries were prepared by immunoSEQ multiplex PCR; TCRdb keeps only in-frame clonotypes and omits some of them. Here the sample spans about 2.5 million clones, 92% being singletons. The specimen sequenced was naive CD4+ T cells from PBMCs. Noted subset: CD45RA+ positively selected. The receptor set was obtained from a man aged 18 to 30 in good health. Some clones in this sample may be carry-over from other donors' samples.

The V gene is TRBV5-4, the J gene TRBJ1-5; the D gene is possibly TRBD1 (5 bases). V gave up 3 bases and J gave up 4 bases, with 11 bases separating them. CDR3 length: 14 residues. CDR1 and CDR2 (germline): SGHNT, YYREEE (reference sequence). The CDR3, as DNA: TGTGCCAGCAGCTCCCAGGGTACTAATCAGCCCCAGCATTTT. Its translation is CASSSQGTNQPQHF.

The chain has TRBV7-2 and TRBJ2-3, with D maybe TRBD2 (6 bases). Germline CDR1 reads SGHTA; CDR2 reads FQGNSA. The CDR3 extends over 16 amino acids. V was pared by 3 bases and J by 0 bases, with 13 bases between. The CDR3 DNA sequence: TGTGCCAGCAGCTTCCAGGGCGGGATAAGCACAGATACGCAGTATTTT. Translating gives CASSFQGGISTDTQYF.

The rearrangement joins TRBV4-1 to TRBJ1-2; D unclear. There are 13 residues in the CDR3. V lost 1 base and J lost 8, with 11 bases in between. Germline loops: CDR1 MGHRA, CDR2 YSYEKL. In nucleotides, the CDR3 is TGCGCCAGCAGCCAAGGAAGATTTGGGGGCTACACCTTC. The encoded protein is CASSQGRFGGYTF.

The V gene is TRBV9, the J gene TRBJ2-4; 7 positions match TRBD1. In germline, CDR1 is SGDLS, CDR2 YYNGEE. The CDR3 is 12 amino acids. V was clipped by 3 bases and J by 15 bases; unmatched bases: 9. The CDR3 DNA is TGTGCCAGCAGCGCAGGGGGAGCCCCGGCGTACTTC. Translating it yields CASSAGGAPAYF.

The J gene is TRBJ2-2, the V gene TRBV10-3; possibly TRBD1 for D (6 bases). Germline V gene data show CDR1 as ENHRY and CDR2 as SYGVKD. The CDR3 is 13 amino acids. The ends were cut back, 9 bases at V and 3 bases at J, with 11 bases in the middle. The CDR3 spells CAIGTNYTGELFF. CDR3 DNA sequence: TGTGCCATTGGGACAAACTACACCGGGGAGCTGTTTTTT.

This chain uses TRBV6-4 with TRBJ1-3, with D maybe TRBD1 (6 bases). V lost 8 bases and J lost 6, with 14 bases in between. Germline CDR1 is MRHNA and CDR2 is SNTAGT. CDR3 length: 13 residues. The CDR3 DNA sequence: TGTGCCAGCGGTTACAACAGGGTAAACACCATATATTTT. Translating it yields CASGYNRVNTIYF.

This sequence joins TRBV7-3 and TRBJ2-1; D possibly corresponds to TRBD1 (5 bases). V lost 5 bases, J lost 7 bases, and 12 bases lay in between. The CDR3 is 13 amino acids. The germline V gene encodes CDR1 SGHTA and CDR2 FQGTGA. Written as DNA, the CDR3 is TGTGCCAGCAGCCTAATAGGGGCGAATGAGCAGTTCTTC. This codes for CASSLIGANEQFF.

This chain joins TRBV7-9 and TRBJ1-1; 7 bases map to TRBD1. CDR3 size: 13 residues. Germline CDR1 SEHNR, CDR2 FQNEAQ (reference sequence). Trimming took 5 bases from V and 7 from J; bases not matched to a gene: 7. The CDR3: CASSVAGGGEAFF. CDR3 sequence (DNA): TGTGCCAGCAGCGTGGCAGGGGGAGGTGAAGCTTTCTTT.

The chain couples TRBV25-1 to TRBJ2-2; D assignment may be TRBD1 or TRBD2 (6 bases each). This CDR3 spans 15 amino acids. Per germline, CDR1 MGHDK and CDR2 SYGVNS. V shed 8 bases and J shed 5 bases, with 18 bases lying between them. This chain's CDR3 is CASAPGGARTGELFF. DNA for the CDR3: TGTGCCAGCGCCCCCGGGGGCGCGAGAACCGGGGAGCTGTTTTTT.

V gene TRBV6-5 combines with J gene TRBJ2-1; no firm D call. The CDR3 has 11 residues. The ends were cut back, 4 bases at V and 6 bases at J, with 4 bases in the middle. Germline V gives CDR1 MNHEY, CDR2 SVGAGI. The CDR3 bases are TGTGCCAGCAGTTGGGCCAATGAGCAGTTCTTC. It encodes CASSWANEQFF.

V gene TRBV5-1 combines with J gene TRBJ1-5, with TRBD1 as a possible D gene (5 bases). The CDR3 covers 15 residues. Trimming removed 0 bases at V and 3 bases at J, with 10 bases between. Germline CDR1 is SGHRS and CDR2 is YFSETQ. Here the CDR3 DNA reads TGCGCCAGCAGCTTGGCATCGGGGGTCAATCAGCCCCAGCATTTT. Its protein is CASSLASGVNQPQHF.

V usage is TRBV5-1 and J usage is TRBJ1-3; unclear D gene. The germline CDR1 and CDR2 sequences are SGHRS and YFSETQ. V was trimmed by 4 bases and J by 0 bases, leaving 17 bases between them. This CDR3 spans 17 amino acids. The CDR3 DNA follows: TGCGCCAGCAGCCGAACGGGCCAGCCGAGCTCTGGAAACACCATATATTTT. Amino acids: CASSRTGQPSSGNTIYF.

The V and J genes are TRBV19 and TRBJ1-3, with D unresolved. Trimming took off 3 bases at V and 0 bases at J, with 15 bases between the two ends. The CDR3 extends over 17 amino acids. Germline CDR1 is LNHDA and CDR2 is SQIVND (reference sequence). The chain's CDR3 is CASSMVFGSRSGNTIYF. The CDR3 DNA follows: TGTGCCAGTAGTATGGTGTTCGGCAGTCGCTCTGGAAACACCATATATTTT.

The gene calls are TRBV29-1 and TRBJ1-1; D is undetermined. Germline lookup yields CDR1 SQVTM and CDR2 ANQGSEA. Trimming removed 2 bases from V and 1 base from J, with 11 bases in between. CDR3 length: 14 amino acids. The CDR3 region is CSVERPPTNTEAFF. In DNA form, the CDR3 reads TGCAGCGTTGAACGACCCCCGACGAACACTGAAGCTTTCTTT. Variable domain in full (rest from reference TRBV29-1 and TRBJ1-1): SAVISQKPSRDICQRGTSLTIQCQVDSQVTMMFWYRQQPGQSLTLIATANQGSEATYESGFVIDKFPISRPNLTFSTLTVSNMSPEDSSIYLCSVERPPTNTEAFFGQGTRLTVV.

The chain employs TRBV6-1 and TRBJ1-3, with 9 bases that match TRBD1. Unmatched junction bases numbered 8, after V lost 4 bases and J lost 4 bases. The length of the CDR3 is 16 residues. Germline CDR1 is MNHNS and CDR2 is SASEGT. CDR3 coding DNA: TGTGCCAGCAGTGGGACAGGGGCCGGGAGAGGAAACACCATATATTTT. Its protein product is CASSGTGAGRGNTIYF.

This sequence joins TRBV25-1 and TRBJ1-6, with D tentatively TRBD1 (6 bases). Germline V gene lookup returns CDR1 MGHDK and CDR2 SYGVNS. V lost 4 bases and J lost 6, with 13 bases in between. The CDR3 is 15 residues long. DNA for the CDR3: TGTGCCAGCAGTGGAACAGGGACTATTAATTCACCCCTCCACTTT. Its translation is CASSGTGTINSPLHF.